The 25 T cell receptor beta chains reported below all come from one sample, sequenced in a study of shared clonotypes between healthy human individuals. Terminally differentiated effector memory CD45RA+ cells were excluded from the naive CD8 cells, which were CD45RO-negative and positively selected for CCR7. Only in-frame clones appear in the TCRdb table, and some are missing; sequencing was by immunoSEQ multiplex PCR. The data hold millions of clones, with about 92% observed a single time. The sample comprised naive CD8+ T cells from PBMCs. These TCRs come from a man younger than 35 in good health. Some clones in this sample may be carry-over from other donors' samples.

The chain is built from TRBV4-3 and TRBJ1-2; D not resolved. The CDR3 totals 13 residues. From germline, CDR1 is LGHNA and CDR2 YSLEER. The ends were cut back, 0 bases at V and 8 bases at J, with 10 bases in the middle. CDR3 residues: CASSQDLAVGYTF. The CDR3, as DNA: TGCGCCAGCAGCCAAGATCTGGCTGTAGGCTACACCTTC.

The V and J genes are TRBV7-9 and TRBJ2-1; TRBD1 agrees at 7 bases. Per germline, CDR1 SEHNR and CDR2 FQNEAQ (reference sequence). J lost 3 bases, V lost 7 bases, and 12 bases had no gene match. The CDR3 extends over 16 amino acids. The CDR3 spells CASNYQGEGFYNEQFF. The CDR3 nucleotides read TGTGCCAGCAACTATCAGGGGGAAGGGTTCTACAATGAGCAGTTCTTC.

The chain recombines TRBV7-9 with TRBJ2-3; TRBD2 is a possible D gene (5 bases). The V and J ends lost 5 bases and 2 bases respectively, with 11 bases between them. The germline CDR1 and CDR2 sequences are SEHNR and FQNEAQ (reference sequence). The length of the CDR3 is 14 residues. This CDR3 is CASSEKRLTDTQYF. In DNA, the CDR3 is TGTGCCAGCAGCGAAAAGCGGCTCACAGATACGCAGTATTTT. The whole variable domain, filled in from reference TRBV7-9 and TRBJ2-3, reads DTGVSQNPRHKITKRGQNVTFRCDPISEHNRLYWYRQTLGQGPEFLTYFQNEAQLEKSRLLSDRFSAERPKGSFSTLEIQRTEQGDSAMYLCASSEKRLTDTQYFGPGTRLTVL.

The genes are TRBV27 and TRBJ1-5; 8 positions agree with TRBD1. The CDR3 totals 18 residues. The V segment lost 5 bases and the J segment 6 bases; nucleotides outside the gene matches: 18. In germline, CDR1 is MNHEY, CDR2 SMNVEV (reference sequence). The CDR3 spells CASSPYGGQVVLGQPQHF. The CDR3 nucleotides read TGTGCCAGCAGTCCCTACGGGGGACAGGTAGTATTGGGTCAGCCCCAGCATTTT.

The chain has TRBV10-3 and TRBJ2-3, with 10 bases lining up with TRBD2. Germline trimming cut 3 bases from V and 0 bases from J; bases unmatched to any gene: 0. CDR1 is ENHRY and CDR2 is SYGVKD in the germline V gene. The CDR3 has 15 amino acids. CDR3: CAISELAGSTDTQYF. CDR3 bases: TGTGCCATCAGTGAACTAGCGGGAAGCACAGATACGCAGTATTTT.

This chain uses TRBV27 with TRBJ2-7; 7 bases are shared with TRBD2. Germline loops: CDR1 MNHEY, CDR2 SMNVEV (reference sequence). This CDR3 spans 14 amino acids. V gave up 2 bases and J gave up 5 bases; unmatched junction bases: 6. CDR3 nucleotide sequence: TGTGCCAGCAGTTTACGCGGGAGAGGCGACGAGCAGTACTTC. Translated, it gives CASSLRGRGDEQYF.

A word on this clone: Other DNA variants within this sample encode the same CDR3. The V call is TRBV7-9, the J call TRBJ1-5; D is undetermined. Trimming removed 3 bases at V and 7 bases at J, with 7 bases between. The CDR3 is 12 residues long. CDR1 is SEHNR and CDR2 is FQNEAQ in the germline V gene (reference sequence). The CDR3 here is CASSFGNQPQHF. Here the CDR3 DNA reads TGTGCCAGCAGCTTCGGTAACCAGCCCCAGCATTTT.

The chain employs TRBV28 and TRBJ1-5, with no clear D. The germline V gene encodes CDR1 MDHEN and CDR2 SYDVKM. The V end was cut by 8 bases, the J end by 1 base, with 12 bases between. This CDR3 has 14 amino acids. CDR3 in amino acids: CASAQPESNQPQHF. The CDR3 DNA is TGTGCCAGCGCCCAGCCAGAGAGCAATCAGCCCCAGCATTTT.

This chain links TRBV10-1 with TRBJ2-7; 9 bases match TRBD2. V dropped 5 bases and J dropped 2; count of bases not matched to a gene: 7. Germline V gives CDR1 WNHNN, CDR2 SYGVQD (reference sequence). The CDR3 is 15 residues long. The CDR3 DNA reads as TGCGCCAGCAGTAATCTAGCGGGACCCACCTACGAGCAGTACTTC. Protein sequence: CASSNLAGPTYEQYF.

This chain links TRBV5-5 with TRBJ1-2; D is uncertain. Germline CDR1 SGHKS, CDR2 YYEKEE (reference sequence). CDR3 size: 12 residues. The ends were cut back, 0 bases at V and 7 bases at J, with 7 bases in the middle. The CDR3 is CASSLGRSGYTF. Written as DNA, the CDR3 is TGTGCCAGCAGCTTGGGTAGGAGTGGCTACACCTTC.

The rearrangement uses TRBV19 and TRBJ2-5; no firm D call. The germline V gene has CDR1 LNHDA and CDR2 SQIVND (reference sequence). Trimming cost V 2 bases and J 5 bases, with 9 bases left between them. The CDR3 runs 13 residues. CDR3 DNA: TGTGCCAGTAGTATAATCCAGAAGGAGACCCAGTACTTC. It is translated as CASSIIQKETQYF.

V and J are TRBV7-2 and TRBJ1-1; D remains ambiguous. The CDR3 totals 14 residues. The V end lost 5 bases, the J end lost 5 bases, and 15 bases lay between the germline ends. Germline lookup yields CDR1 SGHTA and CDR2 FQGNSA. CDR3 in amino acids: CASSVYRGRTEAFF. The CDR3 DNA reads as TGTGCCAGCAGCGTATACCGGGGTCGGACTGAAGCTTTCTTT.

V usage is TRBV10-2 and J usage is TRBJ1-1, with D unresolved. V was pared by 10 bases and J by 4 bases, with 16 bases between. CDR1 is WSHSY, CDR2 SAAADI, per germline. CDR3 size: 13 residues. CDR3 sequence reads: CATSFGRRTEAFF. DNA for the CDR3: TGCGCCACTAGCTTCGGGAGGCGCACTGAAGCTTTCTTT.

This chain joins TRBV27 and TRBJ1-1; possible D gene TRBD1, 5 bases. The germline CDR1 and CDR2 sequences are MNHEY and SMNVEV (reference sequence). This CDR3 is 13 amino acids long. V was cut by 4 bases and J by 4 bases, with 10 bases left in between. DNA for the CDR3: TGTGCCAGCAGTTGGGGGTCTGTCACTGAAGCTTTCTTT. Its protein is CASSWGSVTEAFF.

The chain links TRBV4-2 to TRBJ2-2; D unclear. The germline V gene encodes CDR1 LGHNA and CDR2 YNFKEQ. Trimming left V 0 bases short and J 5 bases short, with 7 bases between. The CDR3 loop spans 14 amino acids. CDR3 DNA: TGTGCCAGCAGCCAAGATATCCGGACCGGGGAGCTGTTTTTT. This translates into CASSQDIRTGELFF.

DNA for the CDR3: TGTGCCAGTTCCGAGGAGGGCTTTGGACGGTTTAATTCACCCCTCCACTTT. Residues: CASSEEGFGRFNSPLHF. The V and J genes are TRBV2 and TRBJ1-6; D is unclear. Per the germline V gene, CDR1 is SNHLY and CDR2 is FYNNEI. The CDR3 loop spans 17 amino acids. V shed 9 bases and J shed 6 bases, with 24 bases lying between them. Filled out from reference TRBV2 and TRBJ1-6, the complete variable domain reads EPEVTQTPSHQVTQMGQEVILRCVPISNHLYFYWYRQILGQKVEFLVSFYNNEISEKSEIFDDQFSVERPDGSNFTLKIRSTKLEDSAMYFCASSEEGFGRFNSPLHFGNGTRLTVT.

The rearrangement joins TRBV4-1 to TRBJ2-3; 8 bases fit TRBD1. CDR1 is MGHRA, CDR2 YSYEKL, per germline. The CDR3 runs to 15 residues. Germline trimming cut 5 bases from V and 6 bases from J; bases unmatched to any gene: 10. CDR3 loop: CASSSGAGGADTQYF. CDR3 nucleotide sequence: TGCGCCAGCAGCTCGGGGGCAGGGGGCGCCGATACGCAGTATTTT.

The gene calls are TRBV7-8 and TRBJ2-5, with D possibly being TRBD1 or TRBD2 (5 bases each). The tail of the sequence fits TRBJ2-7 better, so the J call may be wrong. Germline-derived CDR1 and CDR2 are SGHVS and FQNEAQ. The CDR3 has 18 amino acids. Here the CDR3 reads CASSLGLVWEGTAYEQYF. CDR3 DNA sequence: TGTGCCAGCAGCTTAGGGTTAGTGTGGGAAGGGACCGCCTACGAGCAGTACTTC.

The V and J genes are TRBV2 and TRBJ2-2; 10 bases agree with TRBD2. The CDR3 contains 17 residues. The ends lost 1 base at V and 4 bases at J; junction bases unmatched: 6. Germline loops: CDR1 SNHLY, CDR2 FYNNEI. CDR3 sequence (DNA): TGTGCCAGCAGTGAAGGGCTAGCGGGAGTTGGCACCGGGGAGCTGTTTTTT. Its protein is CASSEGLAGVGTGELFF.

The chain combines TRBV28 with TRBJ1-2; 9 nucleotides match TRBD1. Germline CDR1 is MDHEN and CDR2 is SYDVKM. The CDR3 runs 19 residues. V trimming: 8 bases; J trimming: 0 bases; junction bases outside the gene matches: 19. The CDR3 here is CASRTVVMGQGSPNYGYTF. The CDR3 DNA follows: TGTGCCAGCCGAACAGTAGTTATGGGACAGGGATCCCCTAACTATGGCTACACCTTC.

The chain carries TRBV30 and TRBJ2-5; D is unclear. V was shortened by 2 bases and J by 4 bases, with 11 bases between the two germline ends. CDR1 is GTSNPN and CDR2 is SVGIG in the germline V gene (reference sequence). The CDR3 sequence is 13 residues long. CDR3 nucleotide sequence: TGTGCCTGGAGTCTTTGGACCGGAGAGACCCAGTACTTC. Translated: CAWSLWTGETQYF.

The V call is TRBV2, the J call TRBJ2-1; 8 bases map to TRBD1. Trimming cost V 3 bases and J 9 bases; bases outside gene matches: 7. The CDR3 spans 14 residues. The germline V gene encodes CDR1 SNHLY and CDR2 FYNNEI. Here the CDR3 reads CASSEIGQGGEQFF. DNA for the CDR3: TGTGCCAGCAGTGAGATTGGACAGGGAGGTGAGCAGTTCTTC.

This clone was detected a few times. CDR3 sequence (DNA): TGTGCCAGCAGTGAAGGGATGGGGTCCTACGAGCAGTACTTC. Protein product: CASSEGMGSYEQYF. V and J are TRBV2 and TRBJ2-7; D remains ambiguous. This CDR3 has 14 amino acids. CDR1 is SNHLY and CDR2 is FYNNEI in the germline V gene. V lost 1 base to trimming and J lost 1 base, with 8 bases between them.

The V call is TRBV30, the J call TRBJ2-4; 13 positions agree with TRBD2. With 3 bases clipped from V and 6 bases from J, the junction kept 5 bases outside the gene matches. Germline CDR1 and CDR2: GTSNPN and SVGIG (reference sequence). The CDR3 totals 15 residues. CDR3 coding DNA: TGTGCCTGGAGGTCCGGGACTAGCGGGACAAACATTCAGTACTTC. It is translated as CAWRSGTSGTNIQYF.

Comments on this clone: The sample contains more than one DNA sequence encoding this CDR3. This chain uses TRBV28 with TRBJ2-7; D possibly corresponds to TRBD2 (5 bases). V dropped 6 bases and J dropped 4 bases, with 13 bases sitting between them. The CDR3 has 13 amino acids. Germline V CDR1 and CDR2: MDHEN, SYDVKM. The CDR3 here is CASSPPSGYEQYF. The CDR3, as DNA: TGTGCCAGCAGCCCCCCCTCGGGGTACGAGCAGTACTTC.